This T cell receptor (beta chain) was captured in a study of T cells in Graves' hyperthyroidism and ophthalmopathy. Clinicians diagnosed patients from clinical symptoms, serum thyroxine and TRAb, thyroid ultrasound and orbital computed tomography. This clonotype was counted ten times or more. What it recognizes is unknown. RNA transcripts were the template for amplifying TCR beta CDR3 regions. The TCR CDR3 first-round RT-PCR relied on the HTBI primer set. One entry per CDR3 protein results from TCRdb running MiXCR on the multiplex PCR reads. The table lists fewer than 350,000 distinct CDR3 sequences, nearly 15% of them singletons. Points from the study as a whole: By a 13 V-J model, ophthalmopathy was set apart from stable hyperthyroidism. Also found in blood were most expanded thyroid clonotypes above 0.001.

Germline lookup yields CDR1 GTSNPN and CDR2 SVGIG (reference sequence). The length of the CDR3 is 15 residues. The V end lost 4 bases, the J end lost 0 bases, and 14 bases lay between the germline ends. The sample taken for sequencing was blood. The V gene is TRBV30, the J gene TRBJ2-3; tentative D call: TRBD1 (5 bases). The source is a woman in her fifties or sixties with Graves' hyperthyroidism that later progressed to Graves' ophthalmopathy. The CDR3 here is CAWKMAGQSTDTQYF. The CDR3 DNA reads as TGTGCCTGGAAGATGGCAGGGCAAAGCACAGATACGCAGTATTTT. The complete variable domain, with remaining parts taken from reference TRBV30 and TRBJ2-3, reads SQTIHQWPATLVQPVGSPLSLECTVEGTSNPNLYWYRQAAGRGLQLLFYSVGIGQISSEVPQNLSASRPQDRQFILSSKKLLLSDSGFYLCAWKMAGQSTDTQYFGPGTRLTVL.